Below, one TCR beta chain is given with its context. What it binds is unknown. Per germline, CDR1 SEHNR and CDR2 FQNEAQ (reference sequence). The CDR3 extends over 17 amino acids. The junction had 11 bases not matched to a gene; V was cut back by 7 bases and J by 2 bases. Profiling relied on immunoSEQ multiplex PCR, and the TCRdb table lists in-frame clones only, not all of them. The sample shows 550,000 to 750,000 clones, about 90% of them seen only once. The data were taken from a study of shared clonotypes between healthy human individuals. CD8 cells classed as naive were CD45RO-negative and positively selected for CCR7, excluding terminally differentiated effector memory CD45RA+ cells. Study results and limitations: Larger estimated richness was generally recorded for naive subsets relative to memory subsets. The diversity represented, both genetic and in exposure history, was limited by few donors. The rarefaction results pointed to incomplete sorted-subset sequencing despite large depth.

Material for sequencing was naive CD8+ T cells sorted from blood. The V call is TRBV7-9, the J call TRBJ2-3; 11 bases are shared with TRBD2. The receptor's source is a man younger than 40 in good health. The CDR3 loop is CASNLLAGGEITDTQYF. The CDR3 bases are TGTGCCAGCAACCTGCTAGCGGGAGGAGAAATCACAGATACGCAGTATTTT. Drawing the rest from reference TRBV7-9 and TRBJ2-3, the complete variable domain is DTGVSQNPRHKITKRGQNVTFRCDPISEHNRLYWYRQTLGQGPEFLTYFQNEAQLEKSRLLSDRFSAERPKGSFSTLEIQRTEQGDSAMYLCASNLLAGGEITDTQYFGPGTRLTVL.